A single sample is the source of the 2 T cell receptor beta chains below, sequenced in a study of OX40 agonist ivuxolimab in advanced cancers. Libraries were constructed by the immunoSEQ multiplex PCR assay. This immuneACCESS table, as held by TCRdb, lists in-frame sequences with V and J called but not all clones. Of the missing ones, under half trace to an unresolved V gene in checked studies; the others have no known cause. For this sample there are under 85,000 clones; 90% appear just once. The ten top clones hold approximately 0.69% of the sample. Here the sequenced sample was CD4+ or CD8+ T cells sorted from blood, taken in a trial of the OX40 agonist ivuxolimab. The receptors were gathered from an adult with an advanced solid tumor such as melanoma, head and neck, liver or kidney cancer.

The rearrangement joins TRBV7-9 to TRBJ2-5; 8 bases agree with TRBD1. Germline lookup yields CDR1 SEHNR and CDR2 FQNEAQ (reference sequence). The CDR3 is 15 residues long. J lost 6 bases, V lost 3 bases, and 9 bases had no gene match. CDR3 in DNA: TGTGCCAGCAGCTTTGGACAGGGTGGCCTGAAGACCCAGTACTTC. Its translation is CASSFGQGGLKTQYF.

V usage is TRBV11-3 and J usage is TRBJ2-4, with a possible D match to TRBD1 (6 bases). This CDR3 spans 14 amino acids. V shed 5 bases and J shed 5 bases, with 13 bases lying between them. From germline, CDR1 is SGHNT and CDR2 YENEEA. The CDR3 DNA reads TGTGCCAGCAGCCCACGGGACACCGAAAACATTCAGTACTTC. Amino acid sequence: CASSPRDTENIQYF.